The rows below give T cell receptor delta chains drawn from one sample of a study of gamma-delta T cells after stem cell transplantation. TCRdb re-processed the RT-PCR reads via CATT. The data show 1,500 to 1,800 delta-chain clones, around 5.8% seen once. Material for sequencing was gamma-delta T cells. These receptors all come from a human donor. It is not recorded whose cells these are; they may come from a transplant donor. The CDR3 runs from the conserved cysteine through the conserved F or W.

TRDJ1 TRDV2 CACDSLSTGNTDKLIF
TRDJ1 TRDV2 CACDTLNSGGYRFGTDTLIF
TRDJ3 TRDV2 CACDIVLTGGYPVGSWDTRQMFF
TRDJ1 TRDV1 CALGDLRAGGYSTDKLIF
TRDJ1 TRDV2 CACDSLGAKEGYTDKLIF
TRDJ1 TRDV2 CACDPVLGDTLEGTDKLIF
TRDJ1 TRDV2 CACDTVGDSTDKLIF
TRDJ1 TRDV2 CACESLGASDKLIF
TRDJ1 TRDV1 CALGDSTKGGEYTDKLIF
TRDJ1 TRDV2 CACDTVSTLGESTDKLIF
TRDJ1 TRDV2 CACDTVGLPIGKLIF
TRDJ1 TRDV2 CACDPVLGDKYTDKLIF
TRDJ1 TRDV2 CACDAYWGIPPAYTDKLIF
TRDJ1 TRDV2 CACDTVELGDPSIVKLIF
TRDJ1 TRDV2 CACETLGDTRKSYTDKLIF
TRDJ1 TRDV2 CACDLLGDGGRLIF
TRDJ1 TRDV2 CACDTVGSTGGFRVEADKLIF
TRDJ1 TRDV2 CACDSVSGPPIGDKLIF
TRDJ3 TRDV2 CACDTVGDHSWDTRQMFF
TRDJ1 TRDV1 CALGEHRWGIVDKLIF
TRDJ3 TRDV2 CACDMTGGVSWDTRQMFF
TRDJ1 TRDV2 CACDGLGDTYTDKLIF
TRDJ1 TRDV2 CACDALSGTDKLIF
TRDJ1 TRDV2 CACDSLGDTQRNDKLIF
TRDJ1 TRDV2 CACDLLGERGNTDKLIF
TRDJ1 TRDV2 CACDPLEEAGVIADKLIF
TRDJ2 TRDV2 CACDPVRGDTRQKQALTAQLFF
TRDJ1 TRDV1 CALGVPSGHWGTSGADKLIF
TRDJ1 TRDV2 CACDTLLLTDKLIF
TRDJ1 TRDV2 CACDPISATGGNNTDKLIF
TRDJ3 TRDV2 CACDTASGQASWDTRQMFF
TRDJ2 TRDV1 CALGEVESVFFPPVTAQLFF
TRDJ1 TRDV2 CACDVLLGDTDKLIF